The 32 T cell receptor beta chains given below trace back to one sample, sequenced in a study of a mutant IDH1 vaccine in newly diagnosed glioma (dated by TCRdb to the early 2020s). Their recognized antigens are unknown. Read against the paper, the sample's time point label means: week 23, last vaccination. Each vaccine dose was 300 ug of a 20-mer mutant IDH1 peptide in Montanide, given subcutaneously with topical imiquimod. The library was generated by the immunoSEQ multiplex PCR assay. TCRdb mirrors the immuneACCESS table, restricted to in-frame sequences. Some clones are absent from its copies; in checked studies, under half trace to an unresolved V gene, and the reason for the others is unknown. The sample yields some 40,000 clones; 80% to 90% were counted once. The ten largest make up 5% to 6.5% of the sample. Here the sequenced sample was PBMCs, taken from a glioma patient whose treatment included an IDH1 peptide vaccine. These receptors were taken from a man between 35 and 55 years old with glioma.

This clone was seen only a few times. The V and J genes are TRBV14 and TRBJ1-4; a weak D match, TRBD1 (5 bases). V lost 0 bases, J lost 3 bases, and 11 bases lay in between. CDR3 length: 16 amino acids. The V gene's germline CDR1 is SGHDN and CDR2 FVKESK. Here the CDR3 DNA reads TGTGCCAGCAGCCAAGAATTGGCAGGGCCTAATGAAAAACTGTTTTTT. It encodes CASSQELAGPNEKLFF.

This chain uses TRBV30 with TRBJ2-4; 7 positions match TRBD2. This CDR3 is built from 15 residues. The V gene's germline CDR1 is GTSNPN and CDR2 SVGIG (reference sequence). The ends lost 1 base at V and 1 base at J; junction bases unmatched: 4. The CDR3 bases are TGTGCCTGGAGTGGCGGGGGATCGGCCAAAAACATTCAGTACTTC. This encodes CAWSGGGSAKNIQYF.

The rearrangement joins TRBV19 to TRBJ2-7; 14 bases are shared with TRBD2. This CDR3 spans 14 amino acids. V shed 6 bases and J 7 bases; nucleotides not matched to a gene: 5. Looked up from germline, CDR1 is LNHDA and CDR2 is SQIVND (reference sequence). CDR3 sequence reads: CASRAGLAGGEQYF. CDR3 bases: TGTGCCAGTAGAGCTGGACTAGCGGGAGGAGAGCAGTACTTC.

The DNA of the CDR3 is TGTGCCAGCAGTTTTTCCCCAGGTTCCTACGAGCAGTACTTC. Its translation: CASSFSPGSYEQYF. The chain is built from TRBV27 and TRBJ2-7; D not resolved. Germline CDR1 is MNHEY and CDR2 is SMNVEV (reference sequence). The CDR3 is 14 amino acids. V lost 3 bases, J lost 1 base, and 10 bases lay in between.

This clone was seen just once. This chain connects TRBV28 to TRBJ2-5; D is unresolved. The V end was cut by 2 bases, the J end by 7 bases, with 14 bases between. This CDR3 region has 14 residues. CDR1 and CDR2 (germline): MDHEN, SYDVKM. The CDR3 reads CASSLPLAPGTQYF. In DNA form, the CDR3 reads TGTGCCAGCAGTTTACCCTTGGCCCCGGGGACCCAGTACTTC. The full variable domain, in which reference TRBV28 and TRBJ2-5 provide the parts outside the CDR3, is DVKVTQSSRYLVKRTGEKVFLECVQDMDHENMFWYRQDPGLGLRLIYFSYDVKMKEKGDIPEGYSVSREKKERFSLILESASTNQTSMYLCASSLPLAPGTQYFGPGTRLLVL.

V is TRBV27 and J is TRBJ1-4; D possibly corresponds to TRBD1 (6 bases). The CDR3 consists of 17 residues. Trimming pared 3 bases from V and 6 bases from J, leaving 20 bases between. Per the germline V gene, CDR1 is MNHEY and CDR2 is SMNVEV (reference sequence). CDR3: CASSFRFGGGADEKLFF. CDR3 in DNA: TGTGCCAGCAGTTTTCGTTTTGGGGGGGGCGCTGATGAAAAACTGTTTTTT.

This clone was observed a single time. This chain joins TRBV7-9 and TRBJ2-7; TRBD2 matches at 7 bases. This CDR3 contains 14 residues. Trimming cost V 5 bases and J 3 bases; bases outside gene matches: 7. The germline V gene encodes CDR1 SEHNR and CDR2 FQNEAQ (reference sequence). In DNA form, the CDR3 reads TGTGCCAGCAGCCATCCGGGACTACTCTACGAGCAGTACTTC. Protein sequence: CASSHPGLLYEQYF.

V and J are TRBV6-1 and TRBJ2-7, with 9 bases identical to TRBD1. The trim removed 4 bases at V and 0 bases at J, leaving 4 bases unmatched. Germline V CDR1 and CDR2: MNHNS, SASEGT. The CDR3 has 15 residues. The CDR3 protein is CASSATTGGSYEQYF. The CDR3 nucleotides read TGTGCCAGCAGTGCGACGACAGGGGGCTCCTACGAGCAGTACTTC.

The rearrangement links TRBV19 to TRBJ2-7; 7 nucleotides match TRBD1. This CDR3 has 15 amino acids. Germline lookup yields CDR1 LNHDA and CDR2 SQIVND (reference sequence). Unmatched junction bases numbered 13, after V lost 5 bases and J lost 6 bases. DNA of the CDR3: TGTGCCAGTAGTTCAACCGGGACAGCTCCAGGCGAGCAGTACTTC. This codes for CASSSTGTAPGEQYF.

This chain links TRBV19 with TRBJ2-1; weak D call: TRBD2 (5 bases). V gave up 4 bases and J gave up 8 bases, with 12 bases separating them. Germline CDR1 and CDR2: LNHDA and SQIVND (reference sequence). The length of the CDR3 is 13 residues. The CDR3 spells CASSNRGADEQFF. The DNA for the CDR3 is TGTGCCAGTAGTAATCGGGGAGCGGATGAGCAGTTCTTC. The whole variable domain, filled in from reference TRBV19 and TRBJ2-1, reads DGGITQSPKYLFRKEGQNVTLSCEQNLNHDAMYWYRQDPGQGLRLIYYSQIVNDFQKGDIAEGYSVSREKKESFPLTVTSAQKNPTAFYLCASSNRGADEQFFGPGTRLTVL.

This rearrangement joins TRBV27 to TRBJ2-1; TRBD2 aligns across 13 bases. The V segment lost 7 bases and the J segment 7 bases; nucleotides outside the gene matches: 7. Per the germline V gene, CDR1 is MNHEY and CDR2 is SMNVEV (reference sequence). The CDR3 consists of 15 residues. The DNA of the CDR3 is TGTGCCAGCACCGAACTAGCGGGAGGGAGTAATGAGCAGTTCTTC. Amino acid sequence: CASTELAGGSNEQFF.

This clone occurred a few times. The chain combines TRBV4-1 with TRBJ1-5; D remains unclear. The V end was cut by 0 bases, the J end by 6 bases, with 9 bases between. The germline V gene encodes CDR1 MGHRA and CDR2 YSYEKL. The CDR3 is 14 amino acids. CDR3 sequence: CASSQDSIRQPQHF. The CDR3 DNA reads TGCGCCAGCAGCCAAGATAGTATTCGTCAGCCCCAGCATTTT.

The chain uses TRBV19 and TRBJ1-1; D unresolved. This CDR3 has 12 residues. Trimming shortened V by 5 bases and J by 6 bases, and 10 bases separated the two germline ends. Germline V gene data show CDR1 as LNHDA and CDR2 as SQIVND (reference sequence). The CDR3 DNA is TGTGCCAGTAGTCGGCCCTCGGCTGAAGCTTTCTTT. Its protein product is CASSRPSAEAFF.

The chain links TRBV5-5 to TRBJ1-1, with D possibly TRBD1 on 5 matching bases. The germline V and J ends were trimmed by 5 bases and 2 bases, with 13 bases remaining between them. The CDR3 sequence is 14 residues long. Germline-derived CDR1 and CDR2 are SGHKS and YYEKEE (reference sequence). CDR3 bases: TGTGCCAGCAGATATGGACAAATTAACACTGAAGCTTTCTTT. Its protein is CASRYGQINTEAFF.

The chain combines TRBV6-5 with TRBJ2-5; no clear D. This CDR3 has 14 residues. Trimming cost V 6 bases and J 5 bases, with 16 bases left between them. CDR1 is MNHEY, CDR2 SVGAGI, per germline. CDR3 sequence: CASRPGRVRETQYF. For the CDR3, the DNA is TGTGCCAGCAGACCAGGACGGGTGCGGGAGACCCAGTACTTC.

This clone has only one observation. The chain employs TRBV7-2 and TRBJ1-3; unclear D gene. The V and J ends lost 1 base and 8 bases respectively, with 9 bases between them. Germline V lookup: CDR1 SGHTA, CDR2 FQGNSA. This CDR3 is built from 13 residues. The CDR3 nucleotides are TGTGCCAGCAGCTTAGGGTGGGGTGACACCATATATTTT. Translation: CASSLGWGDTIYF.

This rearrangement joins TRBV5-1 to TRBJ2-7; D call uncertain. With 1 base removed from V and 0 bases from J, the gap between germline ends came to 8 bases. The CDR3 spans 14 residues. Germline assignment: CDR1 SGHRS and CDR2 YFSETQ. The CDR3 region has the DNA TGCGCCAGCAGCTTGTACAGCAACTCCTACGAGCAGTACTTC. Translation gives CASSLYSNSYEQYF.

This rearrangement joins TRBV18 to TRBJ1-5; D is ambiguous. Germline lookup yields CDR1 KGHSH and CDR2 LQKENI. The CDR3 spans 13 residues. Between the trimmed V and J ends, which lost 3 bases and 4 bases, there was a span of 7 bases. CDR3 bases: TGTGCCAGCTCACCTGGCAGGAATCAGCCCCAGCATTTT. Its translation is CASSPGRNQPQHF.

The chain recombines TRBV5-1 with TRBJ1-1, with no clear D. Germline V CDR1 and CDR2: SGHRS, YFSETQ. Trimming took off 1 base at V and 4 bases at J, with 8 bases between the two ends. CDR3 length equals 13 residues. This CDR3 is CASSLPGGTEAFF. The CDR3 DNA is TGCGCCAGCAGCTTGCCGGGTGGCACTGAAGCTTTCTTT.

This clone turned up a few times. The rearrangement joins TRBV11-2 to TRBJ2-5; D gene uncertain. Per the germline V gene, CDR1 is SGHAT and CDR2 is FQNNGV. The CDR3 runs to 17 residues. Trimming pared 5 bases from V and 9 bases from J, leaving 28 bases between. The CDR3 DNA follows: TGTGCCAGCAGCCGGATCCCATCTCCGGCTTCCCCCCAGGCCCAGTACTTC. It specifies CASSRIPSPASPQAQYF.

The chain couples TRBV2 to TRBJ2-4; possibly TRBD2 for D (6 bases). Trimming took 3 bases from V and 2 from J, leaving 8 bases between them. CDR3 length: 14 amino acids. Germline assignment: CDR1 SNHLY and CDR2 FYNNEI. CDR3 bases: TGTGCCAGCAGTGAGGCGGGGCCCAAAAACATTCAGTACTTC. This sequence encodes CASSEAGPKNIQYF.

The rearrangement links TRBV18 to TRBJ2-3; TRBD2 matches at 8 bases. The ends lost 7 bases at V and 2 bases at J; junction bases unmatched: 2. The CDR3 has 13 amino acids. CDR1 KGHSH and CDR2 LQKENI come from the germline V gene. CDR3 amino acids: CASLAGLTDTQYF. The CDR3 bases are TGTGCCAGCTTAGCGGGACTCACAGATACGCAGTATTTT.

There are a few counts of this clone. The chain uses TRBV6-5 and TRBJ1-5; D not resolved. Trimming shortened V by 2 bases and J by 2 bases, and 7 bases separated the two germline ends. This CDR3 region has 14 residues. CDR1 is MNHEY, CDR2 SVGAGI, per germline. This CDR3 reads CASSYGQGNQPQHF. The CDR3, as DNA: TGTGCCAGCAGTTACGGGCAGGGCAATCAGCCCCAGCATTTT.

This clone was seen a handful of times. V gene TRBV19 combines with J gene TRBJ1-5; D is possibly TRBD1 (5 bases). V lost 3 bases and J lost 3, with 9 bases in between. This CDR3 region has 14 residues. Germline loops: CDR1 LNHDA, CDR2 SQIVND (reference sequence). CDR3 coding DNA: TGTGCCAGTAGTATTGCGGGGGTCAATCAGCCCCAGCATTTT. This encodes CASSIAGVNQPQHF.

The chain joins TRBV2 to TRBJ1-4; D may be TRBD1 (5 bases). The germline gives CDR1 SNHLY, CDR2 FYNNEI. The V end was cut by 7 bases, the J end by 6 bases, with 18 bases between. CDR3 length equals 15 residues. CDR3 sequence (DNA): TGTGCCAGCAAAGAGGCGGGGGATCCGTATGAAAAACTGTTTTTT. It yields the protein CASKEAGDPYEKLFF. Variable domain in full (rest from reference TRBV2 and TRBJ1-4): EPEVTQTPSHQVTQMGQEVILRCVPISNHLYFYWYRQILGQKVEFLVSFYNNEISEKSEIFDDQFSVERPDGSNFTLKIRSTKLEDSAMYFCASKEAGDPYEKLFFGSGTQLSVL.

DNA of the CDR3: TGTGCCAGCTATCCCCGGACAGGGCAGACAGATACGCAGTATTTT. Protein product: CASYPRTGQTDTQYF. The chain employs TRBV27 and TRBJ2-3, with 8 bases fitting TRBD1. The CDR3 has 15 residues. Germline loops: CDR1 MNHEY, CDR2 SMNVEV (reference sequence). V was pared by 8 bases and J by 3 bases, with 10 bases of the junction left unmatched.

The chain employs TRBV4-3 and TRBJ1-2; D gene unclear. Germline V gene data show CDR1 as LGHNA and CDR2 as YSLEER. This CDR3 has 14 residues. V lost 0 bases and J lost 4, with 9 bases in between. The CDR3 coding sequence is TGCGCCAGCAGCCAAGAGGCCAGGTCCTATGGCTACACCTTC. Translation: CASSQEARSYGYTF.

Only a few counts were recorded for this clone. The chain has TRBV4-1 and TRBJ1-1; D is perhaps TRBD1 (5 bases). Germline assignment: CDR1 MGHRA and CDR2 YSYEKL. The CDR3 is 20 amino acids. Trimming took off 1 base at V and 4 bases at J, with 28 bases between the two ends. In nucleotides, the CDR3 is TGCGCCAGCAGCCAAGCGACCCAGTTAACAGTTTCCCTGGGGGGCACTGAAGCTTTCTTT. Its protein is CASSQATQLTVSLGGTEAFF.

The rearrangement joins TRBV5-4 to TRBJ2-1; the D is unclear. The V gene's germline CDR1 is SGHNT and CDR2 YYREEE (reference sequence). The V and J ends lost 1 base and 3 bases respectively, with 8 bases between them. CDR3 length equals 14 residues. Here the CDR3 reads CASSLLGVYNEQFF. The CDR3 DNA reads as TGTGCCAGCAGCTTGTTGGGTGTCTACAATGAGCAGTTCTTC.

Regarding this clone: Other DNA sequences in this sample translate to the same CDR3. The chain combines TRBV4-2 with TRBJ1-2; no firm D call. Germline V gives CDR1 LGHNA, CDR2 YNFKEQ. Trimming removed 0 bases at V and 1 base at J, with 9 bases between. The CDR3 has 15 residues. The CDR3 region is CASSQESGRNYGYTF. CDR3 coding DNA: TGTGCCAGCAGCCAAGAAAGCGGACGTAACTATGGCTACACCTTC.

The genes are TRBV19 and TRBJ2-3; 9 bases line up with TRBD2. This CDR3 region has 15 residues. Losses at the gene ends were 8 bases for V and 0 bases for J; bases not matched to a gene: 6. Germline V gene lookup returns CDR1 LNHDA and CDR2 SQIVND (reference sequence). The CDR3 reads CASRSGGSSTDTQYF. CDR3 nucleotides: TGTGCCAGTCGTAGCGGGGGCTCTAGCACAGATACGCAGTATTTT. Variable domain in full (rest from reference TRBV19 and TRBJ2-3): DGGITQSPKYLFRKEGQNVTLSCEQNLNHDAMYWYRQDPGQGLRLIYYSQIVNDFQKGDIAEGYSVSREKKESFPLTVTSAQKNPTAFYLCASRSGGSSTDTQYFGPGTRLTVL.

The chain employs TRBV30 and TRBJ1-5; TRBD1 matches 9 bases. The CDR3 consists of 14 residues. V dropped 6 bases and J dropped 6; count of bases not matched to a gene: 9. The V gene's germline CDR1 is GTSNPN and CDR2 SVGIG (reference sequence). This CDR3 reads CACWTGVASQPQHF. In DNA, the CDR3 is TGTGCCTGCTGGACAGGGGTGGCTAGTCAGCCCCAGCATTTT. Looking up the rest from reference TRBV30 and TRBJ1-5 gives the full variable domain: SQTIHQWPATLVQPVGSPLSLECTVEGTSNPNLYWYRQAAGRGLQLLFYSVGIGQISSEVPQNLSASRPQDRQFILSSKKLLLSDSGFYLCACWTGVASQPQHFGDGTRLSIL.